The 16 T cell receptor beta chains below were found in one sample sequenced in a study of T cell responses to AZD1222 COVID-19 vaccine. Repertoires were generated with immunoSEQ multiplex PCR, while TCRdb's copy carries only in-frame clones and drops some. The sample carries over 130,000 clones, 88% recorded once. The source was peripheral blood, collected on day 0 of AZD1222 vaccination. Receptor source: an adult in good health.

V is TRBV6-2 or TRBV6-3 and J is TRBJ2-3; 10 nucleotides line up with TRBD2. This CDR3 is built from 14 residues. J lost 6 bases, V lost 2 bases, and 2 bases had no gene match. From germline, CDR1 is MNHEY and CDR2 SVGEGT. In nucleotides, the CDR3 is TGTGCCAGCAGTTACGGGACTAGCGCCGATACGCAGTATTTT. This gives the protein CASSYGTSADTQYF.

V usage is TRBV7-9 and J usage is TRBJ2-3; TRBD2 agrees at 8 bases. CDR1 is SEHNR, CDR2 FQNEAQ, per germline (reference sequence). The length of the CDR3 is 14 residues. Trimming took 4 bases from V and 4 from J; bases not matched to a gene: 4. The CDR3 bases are TGTGCCAGCAGCTCCGCGGGGGGAGCAGATACGCAGTATTTT. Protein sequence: CASSSAGGADTQYF.

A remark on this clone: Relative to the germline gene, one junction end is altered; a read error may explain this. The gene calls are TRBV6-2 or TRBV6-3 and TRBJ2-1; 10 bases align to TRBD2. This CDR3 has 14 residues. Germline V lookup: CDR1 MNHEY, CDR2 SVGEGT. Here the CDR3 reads CASSYRLAGVGRVF. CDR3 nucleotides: TGTGCCAGCAGTTACAGGCTAGCGGGAGTGGGACGCGTCTTC.

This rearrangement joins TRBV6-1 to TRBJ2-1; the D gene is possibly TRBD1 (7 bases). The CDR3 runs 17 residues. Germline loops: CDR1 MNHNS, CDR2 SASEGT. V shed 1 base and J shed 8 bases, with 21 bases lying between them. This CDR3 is CASSEGWVDREVDEQFF. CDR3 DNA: TGTGCCAGCAGTGAAGGATGGGTCGACAGGGAGGTCGATGAGCAGTTCTTC.

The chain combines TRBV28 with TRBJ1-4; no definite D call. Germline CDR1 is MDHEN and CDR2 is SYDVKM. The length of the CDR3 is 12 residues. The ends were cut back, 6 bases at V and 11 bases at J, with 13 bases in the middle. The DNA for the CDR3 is TGTGCCAGCAGACTCCGGGTGGGGAAACTGTTTTTT. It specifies CASRLRVGKLFF.

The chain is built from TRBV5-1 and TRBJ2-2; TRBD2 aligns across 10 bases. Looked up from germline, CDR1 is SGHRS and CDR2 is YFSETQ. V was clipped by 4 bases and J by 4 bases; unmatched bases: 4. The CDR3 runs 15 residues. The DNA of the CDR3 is TGCGCCAGCAGCCAGAGGACTAGCGGCACCGGGGAGCTGTTTTTT. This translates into CASSQRTSGTGELFF.

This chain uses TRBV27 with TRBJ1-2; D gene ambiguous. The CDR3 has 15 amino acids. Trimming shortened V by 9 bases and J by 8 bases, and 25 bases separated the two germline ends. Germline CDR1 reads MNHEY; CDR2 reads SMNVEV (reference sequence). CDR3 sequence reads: CASSPTLVRNSGYTF. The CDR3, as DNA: TGTGCCAGTTCTCCCACACTGGTGAGAAATAGCGGCTACACCTTC.

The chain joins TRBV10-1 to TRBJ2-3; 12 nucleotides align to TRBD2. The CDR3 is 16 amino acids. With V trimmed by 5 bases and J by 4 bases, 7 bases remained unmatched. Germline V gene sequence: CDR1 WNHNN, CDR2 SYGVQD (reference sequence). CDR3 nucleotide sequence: TGCGCCAGCAGTTACGAACTAGCGGGAGGTGCAGATACGCAGTATTTT. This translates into CASSYELAGGADTQYF.

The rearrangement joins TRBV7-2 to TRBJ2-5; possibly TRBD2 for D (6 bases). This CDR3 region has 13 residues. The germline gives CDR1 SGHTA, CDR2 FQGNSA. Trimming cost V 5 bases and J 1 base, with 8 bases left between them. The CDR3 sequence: CASSRDSQETQYF. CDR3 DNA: TGTGCCAGCAGCCGGGACTCCCAAGAGACCCAGTACTTC.

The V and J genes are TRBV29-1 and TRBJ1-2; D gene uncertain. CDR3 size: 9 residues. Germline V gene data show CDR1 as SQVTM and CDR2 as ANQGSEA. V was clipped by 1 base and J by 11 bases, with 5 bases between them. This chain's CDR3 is CSVEGIYTF. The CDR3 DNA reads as TGCAGCGTTGAAGGGATTTACACCTTC.

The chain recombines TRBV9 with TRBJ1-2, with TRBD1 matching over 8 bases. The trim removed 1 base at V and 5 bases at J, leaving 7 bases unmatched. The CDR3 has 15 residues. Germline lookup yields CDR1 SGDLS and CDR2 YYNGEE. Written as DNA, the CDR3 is TGTGCCAGCAGCGTATCCCCTGGGACAGGTTATGGCTACACCTTC. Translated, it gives CASSVSPGTGYGYTF.

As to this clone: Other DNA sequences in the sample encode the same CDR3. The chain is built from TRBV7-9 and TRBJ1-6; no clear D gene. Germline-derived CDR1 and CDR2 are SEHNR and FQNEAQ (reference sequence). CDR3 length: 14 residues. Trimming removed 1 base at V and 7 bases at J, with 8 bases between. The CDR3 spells CASSLEDTNSPLHF. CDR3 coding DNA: TGTGCCAGCAGCTTAGAAGACACAAATTCACCCCTCCACTTT.

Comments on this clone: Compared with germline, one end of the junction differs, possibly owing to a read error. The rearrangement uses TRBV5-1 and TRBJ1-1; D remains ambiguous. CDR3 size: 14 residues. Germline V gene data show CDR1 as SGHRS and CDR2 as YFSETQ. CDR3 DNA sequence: TGCGCCAGCAGCTCCCGGACCTCGAACGCTGAAGCTTTCTTT. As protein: CASSSRTSNAEAFF.

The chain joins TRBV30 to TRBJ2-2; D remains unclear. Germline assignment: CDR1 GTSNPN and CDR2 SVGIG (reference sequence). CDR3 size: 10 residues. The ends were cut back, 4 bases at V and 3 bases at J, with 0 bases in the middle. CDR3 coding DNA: TGTGCCTGGAACACCGGGGAGCTGTTTTTT. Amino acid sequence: CAWNTGELFF.

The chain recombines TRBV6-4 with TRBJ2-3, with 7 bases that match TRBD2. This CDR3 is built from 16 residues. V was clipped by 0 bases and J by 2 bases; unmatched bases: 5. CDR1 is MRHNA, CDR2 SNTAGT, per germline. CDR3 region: CASSDSGAGHTDTQYF. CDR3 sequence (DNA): TGTGCCAGCAGTGACTCAGGAGCGGGGCACACAGATACGCAGTATTTT.

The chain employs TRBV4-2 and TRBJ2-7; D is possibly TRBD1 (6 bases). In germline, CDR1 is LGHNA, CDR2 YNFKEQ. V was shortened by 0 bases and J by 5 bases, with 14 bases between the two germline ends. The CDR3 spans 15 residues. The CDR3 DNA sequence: TGTGCCAGCAGCCAAGAGCGCCAGGGGTGGGACGAGCAGTACTTC. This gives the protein CASSQERQGWDEQYF.